This entry is about one TCR beta chain. The antigen is unknown. The sample belongs to a study of shared clonotypes between healthy human individuals. Points from the study as a whole: Naive subsets generally had larger estimated richness than memory subsets.

Terminally differentiated effector memory CD45RA+ cells were excluded from the naive CD8 cells, which were CD45RO-negative and positively selected for CCR7. Deep was the level at which the assay was run. Profiling relied on immunoSEQ multiplex PCR, and the TCRdb table lists in-frame clones only, not all of them. This table holds around 1.9 million clones, about 93% found once. The germline V gene encodes CDR1 SGHDT and CDR2 YYEEEE. This CDR3 contains 13 residues. V was clipped by 0 bases and J by 5 bases, with 9 bases between them. The source is a man younger than 30 in good health. Some clones in this sample may be carry-over from other donors' samples. Sequenced input: naive CD8+ T cells from PBMCs. The chain combines TRBV5-6 with TRBJ2-7, with D uncertain. The CDR3 DNA follows: TGTGCCAGCAGCTTGGTAGGCTCGAACGAGCAGTACTTC. Amino acid sequence: CASSLVGSNEQYF.